This T cell receptor beta chain was sequenced in a study of T cells in Graves' hyperthyroidism and ophthalmopathy. In germline, CDR1 is MNHNS, CDR2 SASEGT. The CDR3 consists of 19 residues. The junction had 19 bases not matched to a gene; V was cut back by 6 bases and J by 4 bases. Overall study results and limits: Ophthalmopathy stood apart from stable hyperthyroidism in a 13 V-J model.

Authors of the study amplified TCR beta CDR3 regions from RNA transcripts. The HTBI primer set served for first-round RT-PCR of the TCR CDR3. TCRdb redid the calling of the multiplex PCR reads with MiXCR, one entry per CDR3 protein. The table includes about 500,000 distinct CDR3 sequences, about 16% detected once. Only a few counts were recorded for this clonotype. The antigen is unknown. The sample consisted of blood. The V and J genes are TRBV6-1 and TRBJ2-2, with TRBD1 identical over 8 bases. The sequence was obtained from a woman aged 25 to 39 with Graves' ophthalmopathy. CDR3 residues: CASSSPAWSGGSSTGELFF. The CDR3 DNA sequence: TGTGCCAGCAGCTCACCGGCATGGTCAGGGGGCAGCTCCACCGGGGAGCTGTTTTTT.